This T cell receptor beta chain was obtained from a study of blood T cells in healthy people across ages. Study outcomes and limitations: The study found more naive CD4+ cells and higher diversity in long-lived than aged donors.

As for this clonotype: What it binds is unknown.

Primers used in a second PCR of about 7 to 11 cycles were a sample-barcoded 5' primer and a J-beta primer mix. A tag from a template-switch adaptor with 12 random nucleotides marked each cDNA molecule. TCRdb recomputed calls from the 5' RACE reads with MiXCR, one row per CDR3 protein. The table includes about 680,000 distinct CDR3 sequences, more than 40% detected once. Germline assignment: CDR1 LNHDA and CDR2 SQIVND (reference sequence). Deletions cut 6 bases from V and 8 bases from J, with 20 bases between. The CDR3 consists of 15 residues. The origin of this receptor is a woman between 55 and 75 years old in good health. The rearrangement uses TRBV19 and TRBJ2-1; D is perhaps TRBD1 or TRBD2 (6 bases each). The sequenced sample was blood. The CDR3 protein is CASSQEGGGRDEQFF. CDR3 in DNA: TGTGCCAGTAGCCAAGAAGGAGGGGGACGGGATGAGCAGTTCTTC.